These 31 T cell receptor beta chains originate from one sample sequenced in a study of CD8+ T cells in alopecia areata. Extraction of RNA preceded its reverse transcription into cDNA, which served as the sequencing template. TCRdb's table, derived via immunoSEQ multiplex PCR, lists solely in-frame clones and lacks some. The repertoire has 150,000 or so clones, 87% of them found once; the top ten carry more than 12%. The material sequenced was CD8+ T cells sorted from blood, taken at week 0. These receptors originate from a human donor with alopecia areata.

This chain joins TRBV10-2 and TRBJ2-5, with 8 bases matching TRBD2. The CDR3 runs to 17 residues. V gave up 3 bases and J gave up 7 bases; unmatched junction bases: 16. CDR1 is WSHSY, CDR2 SAAADI, per germline. CDR3 sequence: CASSDRSGLGGLGTQYF. Written as DNA, the CDR3 is TGCGCCAGCAGTGATAGGTCGGGACTAGGGGGTTTGGGGACCCAGTACTTC.

This rearrangement joins TRBV27 to TRBJ2-2; 15 bases fit TRBD2. Germline V gene data show CDR1 as MNHEY and CDR2 as SMNVEV (reference sequence). With V trimmed by 6 bases and J by 4 bases, 15 bases remained unmatched. CDR3 length equals 20 residues. In DNA form, the CDR3 reads TGTGCCAGCAGCCCTTATCGAGGACTAGCGGGAGGGGGTAGCACCGGGGAGCTGTTTTTT. This gives the protein CASSPYRGLAGGGSTGELFF.

This chain links TRBV19 with TRBJ2-1; D is perhaps TRBD1 or TRBD2 (5 bases each). With 7 bases removed from V and 10 bases from J, the gap between germline ends came to 11 bases. Germline values: CDR1 LNHDA, CDR2 SQIVND (reference sequence). This CDR3 contains 11 residues. The CDR3 region has the DNA TGTGCCAGTATTTGGGGGTACGAGCAGTTCTTC. The encoded protein is CASIWGYEQFF.

V usage is TRBV21-1 and J usage is TRBJ2-7; the table's D call, TRBD1, has no DNA check behind it. TRBV21-1 is a recognized pseudogene. The CDR3 consists of 15 residues. Here the CDR3 DNA reads TGTGCCAGCAGCAAAGTCCAGGGGGCTCCCTACGAGCAGTACTTC. This codes for CASSKVQGAPYEQYF.

The chain joins TRBV13 to TRBJ2-2; 8 bases map to TRBD1. There are 17 residues in the CDR3. J lost 7 bases, V lost 5 bases, and 15 bases had no gene match. Germline V CDR1 and CDR2: PRHDT, FYEKMQ (reference sequence). This CDR3 reads CASSAAPGQGLVGELFF. The CDR3 bases are TGTGCCAGCAGCGCCGCTCCAGGACAGGGTTTAGTCGGGGAGCTGTTTTTT.

This chain's CDR3 is CASSFPLAGIKHNEQFF. As DNA, the CDR3 is TGTGCCAGCAGCTTTCCACTAGCGGGGATCAAGCACAATGAGCAGTTCTTC. The rearrangement joins TRBV5-4 to TRBJ2-1, with 10 bases fitting TRBD2. This CDR3 has 17 residues. J lost 5 bases, V lost 2 bases, and 10 bases had no gene match. Germline CDR1 is SGHNT and CDR2 is YYREEE (reference sequence). The full variable domain, its missing parts supplied by reference TRBV5-4 and TRBJ2-1, is ETGVTQSPTHLIKTRGQQVTLRCSSQSGHNTVSWYQQALGQGPQFIFQYYREEENGRGNFPPRFSGLQFPNYSSELNVNALELDDSALYLCASSFPLAGIKHNEQFFGPGTRLTVL.

In its sample, this clone was seen once. CDR3 bases: TGTGCCAGCAGTCCGTCGACAAGCTACGAGCAGTACTTC. Protein sequence: CASSPSTSYEQYF. The gene calls are TRBV27 and TRBJ2-7; D is uncertain. Trimming stripped 5 bases from V and 3 bases from J, with 11 bases between. The CDR3 loop spans 13 amino acids. Germline V gene sequence: CDR1 MNHEY, CDR2 SMNVEV (reference sequence).

Of note for this clone: This specimen includes other DNA sequences encoding the same CDR3. The chain employs TRBV27 and TRBJ2-7, with 11 bases identical to TRBD1. V dropped 5 bases and J dropped 4; count of bases not matched to a gene: 4. The length of the CDR3 is 14 residues. Germline CDR1 MNHEY, CDR2 SMNVEV (reference sequence). The CDR3 protein is CASSPGTGGYEQYF. CDR3 DNA: TGTGCCAGCAGTCCCGGGACAGGGGGATACGAGCAGTACTTC.

This rearrangement joins TRBV4-1 to TRBJ2-1; maybe TRBD2 (6 bases). CDR3 length: 15 residues. Deletions cut 0 bases from V and 1 base from J, with 7 bases between. CDR1 MGHRA and CDR2 YSYEKL come from the germline V gene. CDR3 sequence reads: CASSQDAGSYNEQFF. The CDR3, as DNA: TGCGCCAGCAGCCAAGATGCGGGGTCCTACAATGAGCAGTTCTTC.

This clone has a single count. The chain employs TRBV6-5 and TRBJ2-7, with D possibly being TRBD2 (5 bases). V was cut by 0 bases and J by 5 bases, with 14 bases left in between. This CDR3 is built from 15 residues. Germline V gene lookup returns CDR1 MNHEY and CDR2 SVGAGI. Written as DNA, the CDR3 is TGTGCCAGCAGTTACTCATCGATGGGAGTCGACGAGCAGTACTTC. As protein: CASSYSSMGVDEQYF.

This clone was recorded only once. This chain uses TRBV4-1 with TRBJ2-7; 9 positions match TRBD2. This CDR3 region has 15 residues. Germline V CDR1 and CDR2: MGHRA, YSYEKL. Trimming removed 0 bases from V and 4 bases from J; junction bases left unmatched: 4. The CDR3 DNA sequence: TGCGCCAGCAGCCAAGATTGGACTAGCGTGTACGAGCAGTACTTC. Translated, it gives CASSQDWTSVYEQYF.

This chain links TRBV6-6 with TRBJ1-5; weak D call: TRBD1 (5 bases). The CDR3 runs to 15 residues. CDR1 and CDR2 from the germline V gene are MNHNY and SVGAGI (reference sequence). The germline V and J ends were trimmed by 4 bases and 1 base, with 11 bases remaining between them. The CDR3 sequence is CASSSGLYSNQPQHF. The CDR3 DNA follows: TGTGCCAGCAGTTCAGGGCTATACAGCAATCAGCCCCAGCATTTT.

The V gene is TRBV6-6, the J gene TRBJ2-1; 8 bases align to TRBD1. CDR3 length: 15 amino acids. V lost 0 bases, J lost 3 bases, and 1 base stayed unmatched. CDR1 MNHNY and CDR2 SVGAGI come from the germline V gene (reference sequence). In DNA form, the CDR3 reads TGTGCCAGCAGTTACTCCAGGGGGCTCTACAATGAGCAGTTCTTC. Protein product: CASSYSRGLYNEQFF.

Turning to this clone: Its ends do not fully match the called genes, so a read error is possible. The CDR3 protein is CASSVGTSISGANVLTF. DNA for the CDR3: TGTGCCAGCAGCGTAGGCACTAGCATCTCTGGGGCCAACGTCCTGACTTTC. The chain is built from TRBV13 and TRBJ2-6, with D possibly matching TRBD2 (6 bases). The CDR3 runs 17 residues. CDR1 PRHDT and CDR2 FYEKMQ come from the germline V gene (reference sequence).

V usage is TRBV7-2 and J usage is TRBJ2-1, with unresolved D. CDR3 length equals 13 residues. The V end was cut by 5 bases, the J end by 4 bases, with 9 bases between. Germline V gene lookup returns CDR1 SGHTA and CDR2 FQGNSA. The CDR3 region is CASSLWTYNEQFF. In DNA form, the CDR3 reads TGTGCCAGCAGCCTCTGGACGTACAATGAGCAGTTCTTC.

V usage is TRBV30 and J usage is TRBJ2-7; 9 bases are shared with TRBD1. CDR3 length: 16 residues. CDR1 is GTSNPN, CDR2 SVGIG, per germline (reference sequence). The ends lost 2 bases at V and 2 bases at J; junction bases unmatched: 10. The CDR3 DNA is TGTGCCTGGAGTAACCCTCGGACAGGGGAGACCTACGAGCAGTACTTC. Its translation is CAWSNPRTGETYEQYF. The entire variable domain, with the rest obtained from reference TRBV30 and TRBJ2-7, is as follows: SQTIHQWPATLVQPVGSPLSLECTVEGTSNPNLYWYRQAAGRGLQLLFYSVGIGQISSEVPQNLSASRPQDRQFILSSKKLLLSDSGFYLCAWSNPRTGETYEQYFGPGTRLTVT.

This clone occurred a few times. Other DNA sequences from this sample encode an identical CDR3 as well. The chain recombines TRBV2 with TRBJ2-7, with D uncertain. The germline V gene has CDR1 SNHLY and CDR2 FYNNEI. V lost 6 bases, J lost 3 bases, and 3 bases lay in between. CDR3 length: 10 amino acids. The CDR3 reads CASSDYEQYF. DNA for the CDR3: TGTGCCAGCAGCGACTACGAGCAGTACTTC.

This sequence joins TRBV7-3 and TRBJ2-3, with 9 bases lining up with TRBD2. CDR3 size: 15 residues. V dropped 5 bases and J dropped 3; count of bases not matched to a gene: 6. Germline assignment: CDR1 SGHTA and CDR2 FQGTGA. CDR3 sequence: CASSLGAGGTDTQYF. CDR3 nucleotide sequence: TGTGCCAGCAGCCTGGGGGCGGGAGGGACAGATACGCAGTATTTT.

The V gene is TRBV9, the J gene TRBJ1-1; D is undetermined. V dropped 3 bases and J dropped 2 bases, with 5 bases sitting between them. The CDR3 has 12 residues. Germline V gene lookup returns CDR1 SGDLS and CDR2 YYNGEE. The CDR3 DNA reads TGTGCCAGCAGCGAAGGAAACACTGAAGCTTTCTTT. Amino acids: CASSEGNTEAFF. Full variable domain (rest looked up from reference TRBV9 and TRBJ1-1): DSGVTQTPKHLITATGQRVTLRCSPRSGDLSVYWYQQSLDQGLQFLIQYYNGEERAKGNILERFSAQQFPDLHSELNLSSLELGDSALYFCASSEGNTEAFFGQGTRLTVV.

The chain recombines TRBV7-3 with TRBJ2-1; 8 positions agree with TRBD2. This CDR3 is built from 14 residues. V dropped 0 bases and J dropped 9; count of bases not matched to a gene: 4. Germline V gene data show CDR1 as SGHTA and CDR2 as FQGTGA. The DNA for the CDR3 is TGTGCCAGCAGCTTAACCGGGAGGGTCATTGAGCAGTTCTTC. This sequence encodes CASSLTGRVIEQFF. The full variable domain, completed using reference TRBV7-3 and TRBJ2-1, is GAGVSQTPSNKVTEKGKYVELRCDPISGHTALYWYRQSLGQGPEFLIYFQGTGAADDSGLPNDRFFAVRPEGSVSTLKIQRTERGDSAVYLCASSLTGRVIEQFFGPGTRLTVL.

V gene TRBV6-6 combines with J gene TRBJ2-3; no firm D call. In germline, CDR1 is MNHNY, CDR2 SVGAGI (reference sequence). This CDR3 has 14 residues. V lost 8 bases to trimming and J lost 2 bases, with 14 bases between them. The CDR3 DNA reads as TGTGCCAGCGCGGCTTTTCCCTACACAGATACGCAGTATTTT. It codes for CASAAFPYTDTQYF.

A single count supports this clone. The chain carries TRBV9 and TRBJ2-3; TRBD2 matches 9 bases. The ends lost 3 bases at V and 4 bases at J; junction bases unmatched: 6. The CDR3 has 15 residues. The V gene's germline CDR1 is SGDLS and CDR2 YYNGEE. CDR3 amino acids: CASSDPSGEADTQYF. Here the CDR3 DNA reads TGTGCCAGCAGCGACCCTAGCGGGGAGGCAGATACGCAGTATTTT.

A few counts support this clone. The V gene is TRBV6-1, the J gene TRBJ1-5, with 7 bases matching TRBD1. This CDR3 region has 13 residues. CDR1 is MNHNS and CDR2 is SASEGT in the germline V gene. V was clipped by 6 bases and J by 8 bases; unmatched bases: 7. CDR3 loop: CASSRQGTEPQHF. For the CDR3, the DNA is TGTGCCAGCAGCCGACAGGGAACGGAGCCCCAGCATTTT.

The rearrangement uses TRBV19 and TRBJ2-2; no definite D call. Germline V lookup: CDR1 LNHDA, CDR2 SQIVND (reference sequence). CDR3 length equals 13 residues. V was shortened by 4 bases and J by 2 bases, with 5 bases between the two germline ends. CDR3 loop: CASSTHNTGELFF. Written as DNA, the CDR3 is TGTGCCAGTAGTACCCACAACACCGGGGAGCTGTTTTTT. The whole variable domain, filled in from reference TRBV19 and TRBJ2-2, reads DGGITQSPKYLFRKEGQNVTLSCEQNLNHDAMYWYRQDPGQGLRLIYYSQIVNDFQKGDIAEGYSVSREKKESFPLTVTSAQKNPTAFYLCASSTHNTGELFFGEGSRLTVL.

V usage is TRBV7-9 and J usage is TRBJ2-7; TRBD1 agrees at 7 bases. Germline lookup yields CDR1 SEHNR and CDR2 FQNEAQ (reference sequence). The CDR3 is made up of 14 amino acids. The V segment lost 3 bases and the J segment 2 bases; nucleotides outside the gene matches: 4. CDR3 in DNA: TGTGCCAGCAGCTTGACAGGGCAAGCCTACGAGCAGTACTTC. As protein: CASSLTGQAYEQYF.

The V gene is TRBV4-1, the J gene TRBJ1-5, with unresolved D. V lost 2 bases to trimming and J lost 4 bases, with 9 bases between them. CDR3 length equals 14 residues. CDR1 is MGHRA and CDR2 is YSYEKL in the germline V gene. This CDR3 reads CASSQRAENQPQHF. CDR3 nucleotides: TGCGCCAGCAGCCAACGGGCGGAGAATCAGCCCCAGCATTTT.

The chain links TRBV4-2 to TRBJ2-2; TRBD1 might be the D (6 bases). Germline V gene sequence: CDR1 LGHNA, CDR2 YNFKEQ. V shed 3 bases and J shed 5 bases, with 13 bases lying between them. The CDR3 runs 15 residues. CDR3 nucleotides: TGTGCCAGCAGCCACTTCGGCAGGGGAACCGGGGAGCTGTTTTTT. Encoded protein: CASSHFGRGTGELFF.

V and J are TRBV7-9 and TRBJ1-1; D is undetermined. There are 12 residues in the CDR3. Trimming shortened V by 7 bases and J by 6 bases, and 12 bases separated the two germline ends. Germline CDR1 SEHNR, CDR2 FQNEAQ (reference sequence). CDR3 region: CASTTAFPEAFF. The CDR3 nucleotides read TGTGCCAGCACTACCGCGTTCCCTGAAGCTTTCTTT.

This chain uses TRBV4-2 with TRBJ1-5; maybe TRBD1 (5 bases). Germline V gives CDR1 LGHNA, CDR2 YNFKEQ. The CDR3 loop spans 17 amino acids. Trimming shortened V by 4 bases and J by 0 bases, and 16 bases separated the two germline ends. The CDR3 loop reads CASSPLGGLNSNQPQHF. The DNA of the CDR3 is TGTGCCAGCAGCCCTTTGGGGGGGTTGAATAGCAATCAGCCCCAGCATTTT.

The chain is built from TRBV7-9 and TRBJ2-7, with D possibly TRBD1 on 6 matching bases. The V gene's germline CDR1 is SEHNR and CDR2 FQNEAQ (reference sequence). With 4 bases removed from V and 4 bases from J, the gap between germline ends came to 11 bases. The CDR3 has 13 amino acids. CDR3 protein: CASSSRTEYEQYF. The CDR3 DNA is TGTGCCAGCAGCTCTAGGACAGAATACGAGCAGTACTTC.

This clone was found once. This rearrangement joins TRBV9 to TRBJ2-1; D gene uncertain. The V gene lost 3 bases and the J gene lost 0 bases, with 19 bases spanning the gap. CDR1 SGDLS and CDR2 YYNGEE come from the germline V gene. This CDR3 is built from 18 residues. The CDR3 reads CASSDREDTIVSYNEQFF. CDR3 coding DNA: TGTGCCAGCAGCGATCGAGAAGACACGATCGTCTCCTACAATGAGCAGTTCTTC.